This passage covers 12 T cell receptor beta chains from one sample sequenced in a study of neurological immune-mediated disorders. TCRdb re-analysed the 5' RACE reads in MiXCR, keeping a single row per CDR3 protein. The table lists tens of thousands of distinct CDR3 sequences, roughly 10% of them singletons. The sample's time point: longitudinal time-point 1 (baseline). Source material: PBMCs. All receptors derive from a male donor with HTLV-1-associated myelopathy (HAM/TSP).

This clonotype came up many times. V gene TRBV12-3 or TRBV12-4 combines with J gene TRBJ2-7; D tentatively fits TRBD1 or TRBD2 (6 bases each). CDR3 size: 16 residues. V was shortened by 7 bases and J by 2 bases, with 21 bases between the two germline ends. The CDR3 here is CASTKPRGARTYEQYF. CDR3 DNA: TGTGCCAGCACCAAACCGAGGGGGGCCAGAACCTACGAGCAGTACTTC.

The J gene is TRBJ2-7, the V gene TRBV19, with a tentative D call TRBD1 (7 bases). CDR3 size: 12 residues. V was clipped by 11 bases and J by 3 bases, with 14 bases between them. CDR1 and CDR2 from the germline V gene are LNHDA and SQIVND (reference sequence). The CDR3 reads CAAGGPGYEQYF. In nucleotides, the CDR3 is TGTGCCGCAGGGGGGCCGGGCTACGAGCAGTACTTC.

Here the CDR3 reads CASSLGLHANNEKLFF. The DNA for the CDR3 is TGTGCCAGCAGCTTGGGGCTTCACGCAAATAATGAAAAACTGTTTTTT. The chain uses TRBV7-2 and TRBJ1-4; possibly TRBD1 for D (5 bases). The V end lost 3 bases, the J end lost 4 bases, and 15 bases lay between the germline ends. The CDR3 runs to 16 residues. The V gene's germline CDR1 is SGHTA and CDR2 FQGNSA.

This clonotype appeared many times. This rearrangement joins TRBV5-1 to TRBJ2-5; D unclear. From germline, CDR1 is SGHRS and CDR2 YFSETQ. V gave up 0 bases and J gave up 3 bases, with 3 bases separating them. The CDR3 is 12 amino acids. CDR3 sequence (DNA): TGCGCCAGCAGCTTGGGTAAAGAGACCCAGTACTTC. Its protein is CASSLGKETQYF. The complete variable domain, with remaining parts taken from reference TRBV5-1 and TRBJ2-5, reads KAGVTQTPRYLIKTRGQQVTLSCSPISGHRSVSWYQQTPGQGLQFLFEYFSETQRNKGNFPGRFSGRQFSNSRSEMNVSTLELGDSALYLCASSLGKETQYFGPGTRLLVL.

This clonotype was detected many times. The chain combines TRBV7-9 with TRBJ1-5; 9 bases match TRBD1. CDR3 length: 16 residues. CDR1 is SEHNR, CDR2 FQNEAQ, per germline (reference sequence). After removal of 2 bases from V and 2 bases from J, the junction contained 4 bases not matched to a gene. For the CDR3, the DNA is TGTGCCAGCAGCTTAACCCGGACAGGGGGCAATCAGCCCCAGCATTTT. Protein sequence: CASSLTRTGGNQPQHF.

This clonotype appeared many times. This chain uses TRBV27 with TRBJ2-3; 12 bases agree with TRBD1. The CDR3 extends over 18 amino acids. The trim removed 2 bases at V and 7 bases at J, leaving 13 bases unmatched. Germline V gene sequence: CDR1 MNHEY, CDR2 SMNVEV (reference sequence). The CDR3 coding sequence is TGTGCCAGCAGTTTAGCGATGGCAGGGACAGGGGGCCGGAATACGCAGTATTTT. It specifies CASSLAMAGTGGRNTQYF.

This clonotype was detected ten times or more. The CDR3 DNA sequence: TGTGCCAGCAGTTGGCAGAGTCATAATTCACCCCTCCACTTT. Amino acid sequence: CASSWQSHNSPLHF. This chain links TRBV27 with TRBJ1-6; D not resolved. V was trimmed by 4 bases and J by 5 bases, leaving 9 bases between them. There are 14 residues in the CDR3. Germline assignment: CDR1 MNHEY and CDR2 SMNVEV (reference sequence).

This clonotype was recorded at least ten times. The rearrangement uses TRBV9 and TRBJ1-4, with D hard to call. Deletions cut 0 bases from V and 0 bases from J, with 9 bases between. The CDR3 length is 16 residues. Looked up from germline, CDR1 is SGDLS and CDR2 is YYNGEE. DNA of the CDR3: TGTGCCAGCAGCGTAGAGGGCGGTGCAACTAATGAAAAACTGTTTTTT. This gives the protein CASSVEGGATNEKLFF.

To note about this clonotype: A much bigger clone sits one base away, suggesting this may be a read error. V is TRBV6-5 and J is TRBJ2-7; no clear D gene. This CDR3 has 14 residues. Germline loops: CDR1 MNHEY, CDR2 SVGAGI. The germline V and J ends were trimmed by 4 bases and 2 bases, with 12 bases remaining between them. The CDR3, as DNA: TGTGCCAGCAGTTCCACGAGTGGGCCCTACGAGCAGTACTTC. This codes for CASSSTSGPYEQYF.

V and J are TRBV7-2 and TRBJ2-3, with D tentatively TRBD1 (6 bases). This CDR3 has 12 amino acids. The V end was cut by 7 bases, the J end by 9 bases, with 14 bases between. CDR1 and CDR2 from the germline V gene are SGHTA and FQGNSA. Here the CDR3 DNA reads TGTGCCAGCATACGCAGGGGTGACACGCAGTATTTT. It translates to CASIRRGDTQYF.

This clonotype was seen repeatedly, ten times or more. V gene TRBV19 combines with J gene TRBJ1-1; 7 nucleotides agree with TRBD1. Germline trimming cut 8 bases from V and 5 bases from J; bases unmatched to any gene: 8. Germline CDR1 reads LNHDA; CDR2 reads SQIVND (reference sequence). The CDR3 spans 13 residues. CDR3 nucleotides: TGTGCCAGTCGCTCCGACAGGGAGACTGAAGCTTTCTTT. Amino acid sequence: CASRSDRETEAFF.

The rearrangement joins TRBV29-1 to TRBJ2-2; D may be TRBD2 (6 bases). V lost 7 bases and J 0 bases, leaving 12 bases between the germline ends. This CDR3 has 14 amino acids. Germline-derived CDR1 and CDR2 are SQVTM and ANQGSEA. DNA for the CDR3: TGCAGCGCCGGGGGACCTTCGAACACCGGGGAGCTGTTTTTT. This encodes CSAGGPSNTGELFF.